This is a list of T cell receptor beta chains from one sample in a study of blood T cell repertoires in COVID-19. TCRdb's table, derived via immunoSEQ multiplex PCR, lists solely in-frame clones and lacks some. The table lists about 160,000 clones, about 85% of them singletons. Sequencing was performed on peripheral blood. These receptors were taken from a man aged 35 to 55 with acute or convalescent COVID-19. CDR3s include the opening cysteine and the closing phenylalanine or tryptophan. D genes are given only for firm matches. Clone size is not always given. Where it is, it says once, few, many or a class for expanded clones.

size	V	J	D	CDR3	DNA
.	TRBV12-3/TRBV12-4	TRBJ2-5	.	CASSRNGETQYF	TGTGCCAGCAGTCGAAACGGAGAGACCCAGTACTTC
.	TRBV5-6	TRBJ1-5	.	CASSLTGNQPQHF	TGTGCCAGCAGCCTGACAGGTAATCAGCCCCAGCATTTT
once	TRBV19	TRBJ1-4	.	CASSAGGTFANEKLFF	TGTGCCAGTAGTGCGGGGGGAACTTTTGCTAATGAAAAACTGTTTTTT
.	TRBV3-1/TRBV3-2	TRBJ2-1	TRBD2	CASSQVGSGLALLDEQFF	TGTGCCAGCAGCCAAGTGGGTTCGGGACTAGCGCTTCTGGATGAGCAGTTCTTC
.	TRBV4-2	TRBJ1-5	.	CASSQDPGNQPQHF	TGTGCCAGCAGCCAAGATCCCGGTAATCAGCCCCAGCATTTT
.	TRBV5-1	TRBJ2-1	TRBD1	CASSLGTGYNEQFF	TGCGCCAGCAGCTTGGGGACAGGCTACAATGAGCAGTTCTTC
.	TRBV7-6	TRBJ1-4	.	CASSEDSATNEKLFF	TGTGCCAGCAGCGAAGACAGTGCAACTAATGAAAAACTGTTTTTT
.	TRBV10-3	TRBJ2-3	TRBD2	CAISETGTSGGITQYF	TGTGCCATCAGTGAGACCGGGACTAGCGGGGGTATTACGCAGTATTTT
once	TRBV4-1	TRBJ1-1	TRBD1	CASSPPGGLPGQGGNTEAFF	TGCGCCAGCAGCCCGCCAGGGGGACTGCCGGGACAGGGGGGGAACACTGAAGCTTTCTTT
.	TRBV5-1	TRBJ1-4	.	CASSLQGGVNEKLFF	TGCGCCAGCAGCTTGCAGGGAGGGGTCAATGAAAAACTGTTTTTT
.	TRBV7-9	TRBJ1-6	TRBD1	CASSTPPGQGIDSPLHF	TGTGCCAGCAGCACACCTCCGGGACAGGGGATTGATTCACCCCTCCACTTT
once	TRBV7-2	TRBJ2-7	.	CASSSEAGREQYF	TGTGCCAGCAGCTCAGAGGCAGGGCGCGAGCAGTACTTC
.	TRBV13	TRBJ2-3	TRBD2	CASSAQFAGGRNTQYF	TGTGCCAGCAGCGCCCAGTTTGCGGGGGGAAGGAATACGCAGTATTTT
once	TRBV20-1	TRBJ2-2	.	CSASDRLNTGELFF	TGCAGTGCTAGTGACAGACTGAACACCGGGGAGCTGTTTTTT
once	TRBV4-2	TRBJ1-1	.	CASSPGTLNTEAFF	TGTGCCAGCAGCCCTGGGACATTGAACACTGAAGCTTTCTTT
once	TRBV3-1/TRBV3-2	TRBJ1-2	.	CASSQDRGGLYGYTF	TGTGCCAGCAGCCAAGATCGGGGTGGGCTCTATGGCTACACCTTC
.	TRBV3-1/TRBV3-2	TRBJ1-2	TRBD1	CASSLGQGYGYTF	TGTGCCAGCAGCCTAGGACAGGGCTATGGCTACACCTTC
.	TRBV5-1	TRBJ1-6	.	CASSLEAAFNSPLHF	TGCGCCAGCAGCTTGGAAGCGGCTTTTAATTCACCCCTCCACTTT
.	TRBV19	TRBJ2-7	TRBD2	CASSIAGTRGTVEQYF	TGTGCCAGTAGTATCGCTGGGACTAGGGGAACGGTGGAGCAGTACTTC
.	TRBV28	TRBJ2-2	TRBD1	CASRQGGSYLSGTGELFF	TGTGCCAGCAGACAGGGGGGAAGCTATTTAAGTGGAACCGGGGAGCTGTTTTTT
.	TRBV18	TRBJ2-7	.	CASSPEAGEQYF	TGTGCCAGCTCACCAGAGGCGGGGGAGCAGTACTTC
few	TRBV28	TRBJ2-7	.	CASRKTGDYEQYF	TGTGCCAGCCGAAAGACGGGGGACTACGAGCAGTACTTC
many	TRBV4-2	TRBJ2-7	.	CASSPSGDEQYF	TGTGCCAGCAGCCCCTCAGGGGACGAGCAGTACTTC
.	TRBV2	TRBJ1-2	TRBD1	CASRQGALQAGYTF	TGTGCCAGCAGACAGGGGGCGCTTCAAGCTGGCTACACCTTC
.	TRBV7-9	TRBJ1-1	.	CASSFDRLLDTEAFF	TGTGCCAGCAGCTTCGACAGGTTGTTGGACACTGAAGCTTTCTTT
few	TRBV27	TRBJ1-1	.	CASSSGRLNTEAFF	TGTGCCAGCAGTTCGGGTCGGCTAAACACTGAAGCTTTCTTT
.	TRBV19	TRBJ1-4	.	CASSIRGPNEKLFF	TGTGCCAGTAGTATCAGGGGTCCGAATGAAAAACTGTTTTTT
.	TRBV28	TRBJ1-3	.	CASSSTGDRADRGNTIYF	TGTGCCAGCAGTTCAACAGGAGACCGGGCGGACCGTGGAAACACCATATATTTT
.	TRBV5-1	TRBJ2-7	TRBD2	CASSSGTSGGPGEQYF	TGCGCCAGCAGCTCTGGGACTAGCGGGGGGCCGGGCGAGCAGTACTTC
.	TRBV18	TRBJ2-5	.	CASSPDLQVPQETQYF	TGTGCCAGCTCACCGGATTTACAGGTACCCCAAGAGACCCAGTACTTC
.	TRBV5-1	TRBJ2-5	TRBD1	CASSNTQGDVETQYF	TGCGCCAGCAGCAACACACAGGGGGATGTGGAGACCCAGTACTTC
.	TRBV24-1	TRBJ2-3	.	CATSGGQDSAITQYF	TGTGCCACCAGTGGAGGACAAGACTCTGCGATAACGCAGTATTTT
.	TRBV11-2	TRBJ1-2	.	CASRSLPGLPPYGYTF	TGTGCCAGCAGATCCCTGCCGGGACTGCCCCCGTATGGCTACACCTTC
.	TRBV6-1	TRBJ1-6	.	CASSESSAGHSPLHF	TGTGCCAGCAGTGAAAGTAGTGCAGGGCATTCACCCCTCCACTTT
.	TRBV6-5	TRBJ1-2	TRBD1	CASTRGTGTNYGYTF	TGTGCCAGCACCCGCGGGACAGGGACCAACTATGGCTACACCTTC
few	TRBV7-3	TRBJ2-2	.	CASSSNQQATTGELFF	TGTGCCAGCAGCTCAAACCAACAGGCCACCACCGGGGAGCTGTTTTTT
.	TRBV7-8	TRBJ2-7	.	CASSFTSSEQYF	TGTGCCAGCAGCTTCACTTCAAGCGAGCAGTACTTC
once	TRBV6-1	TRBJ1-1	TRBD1	CASSERTGLSSEAFF	TGTGCCAGCAGTGAGAGGACAGGACTATCTTCTGAAGCTTTCTTT
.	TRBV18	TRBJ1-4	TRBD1	CASSQDRGDEKLFF	TGTGCCAGCTCACAGGACAGGGGGGATGAAAAACTGTTTTTT
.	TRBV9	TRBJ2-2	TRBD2	CASKASGGPTGELFF	TGTGCCAGCAAGGCTAGCGGGGGGCCAACCGGGGAGCTGTTTTTT
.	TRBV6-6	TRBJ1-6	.	CASSSGLSPLHF	TGTGCCAGCAGTTCAGGGTTATCACCCCTCCACTTT
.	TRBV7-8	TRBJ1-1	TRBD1	CASSFSTDRGTEAFF	TGTGCCAGCAGCTTCTCGACCGACAGGGGCACTGAAGCTTTCTTT
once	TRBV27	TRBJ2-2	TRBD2	CASSLNPSGGVTGELFF	TGTGCCAGCAGTTTAAACCCCAGCGGGGGAGTCACCGGGGAGCTGTTTTTT
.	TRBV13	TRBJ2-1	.	CASSRRDSLSNNEQFF	TGTGCCAGCAGCCGAAGGGACTCGCTATCAAACAATGAGCAGTTCTTC
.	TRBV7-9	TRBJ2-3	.	CASSLVGAARDTQYF	TGTGCCAGCAGCTTAGTAGGGGCCGCGAGAGATACGCAGTATTTT